Sequencing of this TCR beta chain was carried out in a study of T cell responses to AZD1222 COVID-19 vaccine. Background on the study: Pooling of second doses given at about 4 or about 12 weeks was done.

Method: immunoSEQ multiplex PCR; TCRdb's copy keeps in-frame clones and lacks some. This table holds 100,000 to 150,000 clones, roughly 90% found once. Note on this clone: Its target is unknown.

General study findings and limits: Within unmutated variant regions lay the reported targets of nearly half of spike-specific TCRs.

The CDR3 contains 15 residues. CDR1 SGDLS and CDR2 YYNGEE come from the germline V gene. The V and J ends lost 4 bases and 0 bases, in that order; junction bases with no gene match: 4. This clonotype was obtained from an adult in good health. The V and J genes are TRBV9 and TRBJ2-1; TRBD2 matches 7 bases. The sample here was peripheral blood, taken on day 0 of AZD1222 vaccination. CDR3 DNA: TGTGCCAGCAGCCCAGGCGGGAGCTCCTACAATGAGCAGTTCTTC. Residues: CASSPGGSSYNEQFF.